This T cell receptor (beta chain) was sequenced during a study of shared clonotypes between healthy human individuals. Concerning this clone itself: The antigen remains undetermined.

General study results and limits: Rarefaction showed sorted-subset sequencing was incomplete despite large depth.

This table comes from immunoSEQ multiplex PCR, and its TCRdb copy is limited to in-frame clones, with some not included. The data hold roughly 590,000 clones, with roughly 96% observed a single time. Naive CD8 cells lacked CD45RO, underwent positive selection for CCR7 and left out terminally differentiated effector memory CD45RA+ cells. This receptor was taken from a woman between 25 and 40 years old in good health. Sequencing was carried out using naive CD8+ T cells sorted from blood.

The CDR3 spells CASSGGLANYGYTF. CDR3 nucleotides: TGTGCCAGCAGCGGGGGACTAGCTAACTATGGCTACACCTTC. The chain joins TRBV9 to TRBJ1-2; D is perhaps TRBD1 (5 bases). The CDR3 runs to 14 residues. The V gene lost 3 bases and the J gene lost 0 bases, with 9 bases spanning the gap. The germline CDR1 and CDR2 sequences are SGDLS and YYNGEE. Combining the CDR3 with reference TRBV9 and TRBJ1-2 gives the whole variable domain DSGVTQTPKHLITATGQRVTLRCSPRSGDLSVYWYQQSLDQGLQFLIQYYNGEERAKGNILERFSAQQFPDLHSELNLSSLELGDSALYFCASSGGLANYGYTFGSGTRLTVV.